This TCR beta chain was captured by sequencing in a study of T cell responses to AZD1222 COVID-19 vaccine. About the study: Some second doses came at about 4 weeks and others at about 12 weeks; these were pooled. Findings and caveats of the study: Reportedly, nearly half the spike-specific TCRs target unmutated variant regions. After two AZD1222 doses, spike-specific TCR breadth and depth rose versus day 0. The sample set comprised mostly white British donors with more females, and clonal diversity was possibly underestimated.

Repertoires were generated with immunoSEQ multiplex PCR, while TCRdb's copy carries only in-frame clones and drops some. The data contain approximately 100,000 clones, roughly 87% of them singletons. About this clone: Its target is unknown.

This CDR3 has 13 amino acids. The V and J ends lost 2 bases and 9 bases respectively, with 10 bases between them. The germline V gene has CDR1 MNHEY and CDR2 SMNVEV (reference sequence). V usage is TRBV27 and J usage is TRBJ2-2; D gene uncertain. The origin of this receptor is an adult in good health. Source: peripheral blood, taken on day 0 of AZD1222 vaccination. As DNA, the CDR3 is TGTGCCAGCAGTTTACTCGGTAGTCGGGAGCTGTTTTTT. As protein: CASSLLGSRELFF.